Each of the 22 T cell receptor beta chains below was sequenced from the same sample in a study of CD8 T cells in Susac syndrome. RNA totalling about 0.5 to 1 ug underwent reverse transcription with random hexamers. MiXCR, run by TCRdb on the immunoSEQ multiplex PCR reads, gives a single entry per CDR3 protein. The repertoire includes 75,000 or so distinct CDR3 sequences, 85% to 95% of them detected once, and approximately 0.94% sits in the top ten. The specimen sequenced was CD8+ T cells from PBMCs. The receptors come from a human donor with Susac syndrome.

The gene calls are TRBV30 and TRBJ1-5; D is unresolved. Germline V gives CDR1 GTSNPN, CDR2 SVGIG (reference sequence). The CDR3 length is 14 residues. V was pared by 2 bases and J by 4 bases, with 12 bases between. The CDR3, as DNA: TGTGCCTGGAGTCACGGACCGGTAAATCAGCCCCAGCATTTT. Amino acids: CAWSHGPVNQPQHF. Full variable domain (rest looked up from reference TRBV30 and TRBJ1-5): SQTIHQWPATLVQPVGSPLSLECTVEGTSNPNLYWYRQAAGRGLQLLFYSVGIGQISSEVPQNLSASRPQDRQFILSSKKLLLSDSGFYLCAWSHGPVNQPQHFGDGTRLSIL.

The chain recombines TRBV12-3 or TRBV12-4 with TRBJ1-4; 7 positions match TRBD1. Germline trimming cut 6 bases from V and 0 bases from J; bases unmatched to any gene: 7. This CDR3 region has 16 residues. The CDR3 DNA reads as TGTGCCAGCAGGTCTCAGGGGGAGGCAACTAATGAAAAACTGTTTTTT. Residues: CASRSQGEATNEKLFF.

The CDR3: CASSLARVHEQYF. The CDR3 coding sequence is TGTGCCAGCAGCTTAGCGAGGGTCCACGAGCAGTACTTC. The chain joins TRBV7-9 to TRBJ2-7; TRBD2 might be the D (5 bases). Between the trimmed V and J ends, which lost 0 bases and 5 bases, there was a span of 8 bases. Germline CDR1 SEHNR, CDR2 FQNEAQ (reference sequence). The CDR3 length is 13 residues. The variable domain in full, completed from reference TRBV7-9 and TRBJ2-7, reads DTGVSQNPRHKITKRGQNVTFRCDPISEHNRLYWYRQTLGQGPEFLTYFQNEAQLEKSRLLSDRFSAERPKGSFSTLEIQRTEQGDSAMYLCASSLARVHEQYFGPGTRLTVT.

The chain links TRBV27 to TRBJ2-3, with 8 bases aligning to TRBD1. V gave up 6 bases and J gave up 4 bases; unmatched junction bases: 12. Germline V lookup: CDR1 MNHEY, CDR2 SMNVEV (reference sequence). The CDR3 runs 16 residues. The CDR3, as DNA: TGTGCCAGCAGAACAGACAGGGGAAGTATGGCAGATACGCAGTATTTT. Its protein is CASRTDRGSMADTQYF.

The rearrangement links TRBV19 to TRBJ2-3; TRBD1 aligns across 10 bases. Germline V gene lookup returns CDR1 LNHDA and CDR2 SQIVND (reference sequence). With 7 bases clipped from V and 2 bases from J, the junction kept 9 bases outside the gene matches. The CDR3 sequence is 16 residues long. The CDR3 region is CASTAGTGVFTDTQYF. The CDR3 DNA is TGTGCCAGTACCGCCGGGACAGGGGTTTTCACAGATACGCAGTATTTT.

CDR3: CAWRGREQYF. Here the CDR3 DNA reads TGTGCCTGGAGGGGGCGGGAGCAGTACTTC. The V and J genes are TRBV30 and TRBJ2-7; the D gene is possibly TRBD1 (5 bases). CDR1 and CDR2 (germline): GTSNPN, SVGIG (reference sequence). This CDR3 spans 10 amino acids. Trimming took 3 bases from V and 7 from J, leaving 7 bases between them.

This clonotype came up once. This chain joins TRBV12-3 or TRBV12-4 and TRBJ2-7, with 8 bases that match TRBD2. The CDR3 contains 14 residues. Unmatched junction bases numbered 8, after V lost 4 bases and J lost 6 bases. The CDR3: CASSSRTSRGEQYF. CDR3 coding DNA: TGTGCCAGCAGTTCCCGGACTAGCAGAGGCGAGCAGTACTTC.

The J gene is TRBJ2-2, the V gene TRBV6-5; D remains ambiguous. Trimming removed 0 bases at V and 9 bases at J, with 11 bases between. There are 14 residues in the CDR3. The germline CDR1 and CDR2 sequences are MNHEY and SVGAGI. CDR3 sequence (DNA): TGTGCCAGCAGTTACTCTATGTCGAAGAGGGAGCTGTTTTTT. As protein: CASSYSMSKRELFF.

The chain couples TRBV5-1 to TRBJ2-1, with 7 nucleotides matching TRBD1. This CDR3 is built from 12 residues. Germline CDR1 and CDR2: SGHRS and YFSETQ. Trimming at V came to 6 bases and at J to 7 bases, leaving 4 bases not matched to a gene. CDR3 amino acids: CASNTQGNEQFF. The CDR3 DNA reads TGCGCCAGCAACACACAGGGGAATGAGCAGTTCTTC.

This clonotype was counted a single time. The chain links TRBV7-3 to TRBJ2-1; 14 nucleotides match TRBD2. The germline gives CDR1 SGHTA, CDR2 FQGTGA. This CDR3 is built from 15 residues. The junction had 0 bases not matched to a gene; V was cut back by 2 bases and J by 6 bases. DNA for the CDR3: TGTGCCAGCAGCTTAGGACTAGCGGGAGGCAATGAGCAGTTCTTC. It yields the protein CASSLGLAGGNEQFF.

The chain recombines TRBV14 with TRBJ1-1, with D possibly being TRBD1 (5 bases). Trimming took 1 base from V and 4 from J, leaving 13 bases between them. Germline V gene sequence: CDR1 SGHDN, CDR2 FVKESK. The CDR3 length is 15 residues. The CDR3 reads CASSQGWGTVTEAFF. CDR3 bases: TGTGCCAGCAGCCAAGGATGGGGGACGGTCACTGAAGCTTTCTTT.

J is TRBJ2-2 and V is TRBV4-1; 8 bases fit TRBD2. Germline values: CDR1 MGHRA, CDR2 YSYEKL. J was trimmed by 5 bases and V by 0 bases; bases with no gene match: 5. The length of the CDR3 is 16 residues. CDR3 nucleotide sequence: TGCGCCAGCAGCCAAGACGGGCGGGAGGAGACCGGGGAGCTGTTTTTT. The encoded protein is CASSQDGREETGELFF.

The rearrangement joins TRBV19 to TRBJ1-5; D not certain. This CDR3 contains 15 residues. Germline lookup yields CDR1 LNHDA and CDR2 SQIVND (reference sequence). Between the trimmed V and J ends, which lost 3 bases and 7 bases, there was a span of 16 bases. The CDR3 region has the DNA TGTGCCAGTAGTATTCTGGGCACCCTGGGGCAGCCCCAGCATTTT. As protein: CASSILGTLGQPQHF. The whole variable domain, remainder taken from reference TRBV19 and TRBJ1-5, is DGGITQSPKYLFRKEGQNVTLSCEQNLNHDAMYWYRQDPGQGLRLIYYSQIVNDFQKGDIAEGYSVSREKKESFPLTVTSAQKNPTAFYLCASSILGTLGQPQHFGDGTRLSIL.

V gene TRBV3-1 combines with J gene TRBJ2-1, with TRBD2 matching over 14 bases. This CDR3 is 15 amino acids long. The germline V gene has CDR1 LGHDT and CDR2 YNNKEL (reference sequence). V shed 4 bases, J shed 8 bases, and the junction held 4 bases outside the gene matches. The CDR3, as DNA: TGTGCCAGCAGCCCGGGACTAGCGGGAGAGGATGAGCAGTTCTTC. Its translation: CASSPGLAGEDEQFF.

This chain connects TRBV5-6 to TRBJ2-7; no definite D call. CDR1 and CDR2 (germline): SGHDT, YYEEEE. Trimming left V 3 bases short and J 3 bases short, with 16 bases between. The CDR3 has 15 residues. CDR3 sequence: CASSSDTELDYEQYF. For the CDR3, the DNA is TGTGCCAGCAGCTCCGATACAGAGTTAGACTACGAGCAGTACTTC.

The chain recombines TRBV27 with TRBJ2-1; 12 bases are a match to TRBD2. The V gene's germline CDR1 is MNHEY and CDR2 SMNVEV (reference sequence). With V trimmed by 5 bases and J by 8 bases, 4 bases remained unmatched. The CDR3 runs to 14 residues. Written as DNA, the CDR3 is TGTGCCAGCAGTCTCCTAGCGGGAGGGGATGAGCAGTTCTTC. This codes for CASSLLAGGDEQFF.

The chain combines TRBV12-3 or TRBV12-4 with TRBJ1-2; D gene ambiguous. V was clipped by 4 bases and J by 7 bases, with 13 bases between them. CDR3 length: 13 amino acids. The CDR3 here is CASSSYGTSGYTF. The CDR3 DNA sequence: TGTGCCAGCAGTTCGTATGGAACATCTGGCTACACCTTC.

The rearrangement uses TRBV4-2 and TRBJ1-1; no reliable D call. V was clipped by 0 bases and J by 0 bases, with 8 bases between them. This CDR3 contains 15 residues. Germline V gene sequence: CDR1 LGHNA, CDR2 YNFKEQ. The CDR3 sequence: CASSQDGMVNTEAFF. The CDR3 coding sequence is TGTGCCAGCAGCCAAGATGGAATGGTGAACACTGAAGCTTTCTTT.

The chain uses TRBV5-4 and TRBJ2-1; D is ambiguous. V dropped 2 bases and J dropped 5 bases, with 14 bases sitting between them. Germline V gene lookup returns CDR1 SGHNT and CDR2 YYREEE (reference sequence). The CDR3 spans 15 residues. The CDR3 loop is CASSFDGDGHNEQFF. The CDR3 bases are TGTGCCAGCAGCTTCGATGGGGATGGGCACAATGAGCAGTTCTTC.

This sequence joins TRBV20-1 and TRBJ2-3, with D perhaps matching TRBD2 (6 bases). The CDR3 covers 16 residues. Germline lookup yields CDR1 DFQATT and CDR2 SNEGSKA (reference sequence). V lost 4 bases and J lost 0, with 17 bases in between. CDR3 coding DNA: TGCAGTGCTACCCCGTACAGCGGGCTAAGCACAGATACGCAGTATTTT. Its protein product is CSATPYSGLSTDTQYF.

The rearrangement uses TRBV29-1 and TRBJ2-1; weak D call: TRBD2 (7 bases). The germline V gene encodes CDR1 SQVTM and CDR2 ANQGSEA. V was shortened by 4 bases and J by 6 bases, with 16 bases between the two germline ends. This CDR3 is built from 14 residues. CDR3 in DNA: TGCAGCGTTGTCCAAGGGGGGGGTGTCAATGAGCAGTTCTTC. Translating gives CSVVQGGGVNEQFF.

The V gene is TRBV27, the J gene TRBJ1-5, with D possibly TRBD1 on 5 matching bases. Germline lookup yields CDR1 MNHEY and CDR2 SMNVEV (reference sequence). Trimming took 2 bases from V and 3 from J, leaving 8 bases between them. The CDR3 sequence is 14 residues long. The CDR3 spells CASSLRGINQPQHF. CDR3 DNA sequence: TGTGCCAGCAGTTTAAGGGGCATCAATCAGCCCCAGCATTTT.